This T cell receptor (beta chain) was identified in a study of T cell responses to AZD1222 COVID-19 vaccine. In the case of this clone: Its specificity is not known.

Study results and caveats: Mostly white British, mostly female donors; authors suggested clonal diversity may be underestimated.

V was clipped by 4 bases and J by 0 bases; unmatched bases: 6. This CDR3 region has 16 residues. Per germline, CDR1 SGDLS and CDR2 YYNGEE. TCRdb keeps only in-frame clones here, not all; method: immunoSEQ multiplex PCR. The sample holds some 160,000 clones; 88% are singletons and the top ten take more than 5.5%. This sample comprised peripheral blood, obtained on day 0 of AZD1222 vaccination. The sequence came from an adult in good health. This chain connects TRBV9 to TRBJ1-4, with 7 bases identical to TRBD1. The CDR3 region is CASSPQGIATNEKLFF. CDR3 DNA: TGTGCCAGCAGCCCACAGGGGATCGCAACTAATGAAAAACTGTTTTTT. Combining the CDR3 with reference TRBV9 and TRBJ1-4 gives the whole variable domain DSGVTQTPKHLITATGQRVTLRCSPRSGDLSVYWYQQSLDQGLQFLIQYYNGEERAKGNILERFSAQQFPDLHSELNLSSLELGDSALYFCASSPQGIATNEKLFFGSGTQLSVL.